This T cell receptor (beta chain) was recovered during a study of T cell responses to AZD1222 COVID-19 vaccine. Study at large: Second doses were pooled across both intervals (about 4 or about 12 weeks). Study-wide results and limits: Reports indicate that nearly half of spike-specific TCRs are directed at unmutated variant regions. It was only after the peak T cell response that any repertoires were sampled. Donor demographics were predominantly white British with a female majority; clonal diversity may be underestimated.

The protocol was immunoSEQ multiplex PCR, while the TCRdb copy is restricted to in-frame clones and leaves out a portion. The table has 100,000 to 150,000 clones, over 85% seen once. With respect to this clone: Its antigen remains unidentified.

The CDR3 spans 15 residues. With 1 base clipped from V and 11 bases from J, the junction kept 8 bases outside the gene matches. Germline V lookup: CDR1 SGHTA, CDR2 FQGNSA. The clonotype was recovered from an adult in good health. Material: peripheral blood, obtained on day 0 of AZD1222 vaccination. The chain has TRBV7-2 and TRBJ1-2; 12 bases are shared with TRBD1. The CDR3 spells CASSLDMGQGAAYTF. In DNA, the CDR3 is TGTGCCAGCAGCTTAGATATGGGACAGGGGGCGGCTTACACCTTC.